The clone carrying this T cell receptor (beta chain) has a handful of counts. As yet, its antigen is unknown. This entry comes from a study of cytomegalovirus exposure and HLA in healthy donors. Germline assignment: CDR1 MDHEN and CDR2 SYDVKM. The CDR3 covers 15 residues. The ends lost 7 bases at V and 1 base at J; junction bases unmatched: 10. The primer mix had 60 Vbeta and 13 Jbeta primers. Sequenced by immunoSEQ multiplex PCR; TCRdb stores in-frame clones only, minus some. Here the sample spans around 120,000 clones, 70% to 80% being singletons. Study-level findings and limits: An analysis done earlier found most TCR beta V segments productive about 87% or about 30% of the time.

The receptor's source is a woman aged 50 to 60 in good health and CMV-seronegative. Sample: PBMCs. The gene calls are TRBV28 and TRBJ2-7; TRBD1 aligns across 7 bases. CDR3 amino acids: CASISSTGLSYEQYF. The CDR3 DNA reads TGTGCCAGCATCTCGTCGACAGGGTTATCCTACGAGCAGTACTTC.